The 26 T cell receptor beta chains presented below share a single source sample, sequenced in a study of shared clonotypes between healthy human individuals. The protocol was immunoSEQ multiplex PCR, while the TCRdb copy is restricted to in-frame clones and leaves out a portion. The table includes a few million clones, around 90% detected once. The sequencing input was naive CD4+ T cells from PBMCs. Subset in this sample: CD45RA+ positively selected. The receptor source for this set is a man between 18 and 29 years old in good health. Some clones in this sample may be carry-over from other donors' samples.

This clone occurred once. The gene calls are TRBV5-8 and TRBJ1-4; D is uncertain. With 0 bases removed from V and 3 bases from J, the gap between germline ends came to 12 bases. The germline gives CDR1 SGHTS, CDR2 YDEGEE. The CDR3 is made up of 16 amino acids. The CDR3 loop is CASSLGGIPSNEKLFF. The CDR3 DNA reads as TGTGCCAGCAGCTTGGGCGGGATACCCTCTAATGAAAAACTGTTTTTT.

This clone occurred once. The CDR3 nucleotides read TGTGCCAGCTGCCAGGGACTAGTCCTCTCTGGGGCCAACGTCCTGACTTTC. Its translation: CASCQGLVLSGANVLTF. The chain is built from TRBV18 and TRBJ2-6; TRBD2 agrees at 8 bases. The CDR3 length is 17 residues. Trimming removed 7 bases from V and 0 bases from J; junction bases left unmatched: 8. The germline V gene has CDR1 KGHSH and CDR2 LQKENI.

The chain employs TRBV19 and TRBJ2-1; D uncertain. The CDR3 length is 17 residues. V lost 10 bases, J lost 2 bases, and 24 bases lay in between. The germline V gene has CDR1 LNHDA and CDR2 SQIVND (reference sequence). CDR3 coding DNA: TGTGCCACTCATGACCCCGGAAATAGTCGAGCCTACAATGAGCAGTTCTTC. Amino acids: CATHDPGNSRAYNEQFF.

This chain connects TRBV30 to TRBJ2-5; D is unclear. Per germline, CDR1 GTSNPN and CDR2 SVGIG (reference sequence). The CDR3 spans 8 residues. The CDR3, as DNA: TGTGCTTCTGGGACCCAGTACTTC. Translation gives CASGTQYF.

V usage is TRBV10-3 and J usage is TRBJ2-7, with D perhaps matching TRBD2 (6 bases). Germline loops: CDR1 ENHRY, CDR2 SYGVKD. The CDR3 is 13 amino acids. V was pared by 7 bases and J by 10 bases, with 20 bases between. DNA for the CDR3: TGTGCCATCACTTTTGGTTCGGGGGAGGCTCAGTACTTC. Protein: CAITFGSGEAQYF.

With respect to this clone: Other DNA sequences in the sample encode the same CDR3. This chain connects TRBV28 to TRBJ1-2; perhaps TRBD1 as D (5 bases). Looked up from germline, CDR1 is MDHEN and CDR2 is SYDVKM. This CDR3 region has 13 residues. The V end was cut by 2 bases, the J end by 4 bases, with 8 bases between. The CDR3 DNA reads as TGTGCCAGCAGTTTAGGCAGGGTCTATGGCTACACCTTC. Translating it yields CASSLGRVYGYTF.

The chain combines TRBV7-2 with TRBJ1-2, with D uncertain. Trimming removed 1 base from V and 3 bases from J, with 9 bases in between. Germline values: CDR1 SGHTA, CDR2 FQGNSA. This CDR3 region has 14 residues. The CDR3 loop is CASSLGRDYYGYTF. CDR3 sequence (DNA): TGTGCCAGCAGCTTAGGCCGGGATTACTATGGCTACACCTTC.

V gene TRBV28 combines with J gene TRBJ1-1; 7 nucleotides line up with TRBD1. Germline CDR1 reads MDHEN; CDR2 reads SYDVKM. The ends lost 2 bases at V and 1 base at J; junction bases unmatched: 10. The CDR3 covers 17 residues. CDR3 sequence reads: CASSLTFPTGTNTEAFF. The CDR3 coding sequence is TGTGCCAGCAGTTTAACTTTCCCGACAGGGACGAACACTGAAGCTTTCTTT.

This clone has only a few counts. This chain joins TRBV25-1 and TRBJ1-2; D gene unclear. Germline CDR1 MGHDK, CDR2 SYGVNS. Trimming removed 2 bases from V and 2 bases from J, with 6 bases in between. The CDR3 extends over 13 amino acids. The CDR3 region has the DNA TGTGCCAGCAGTGAAGGGGAAAACTATGGCTACACCTTC. Its protein is CASSEGENYGYTF.

The rearrangement uses TRBV7-3 and TRBJ2-2; 7 bases line up with TRBD1. Germline V gives CDR1 SGHTA, CDR2 FQGTGA. CDR3 length equals 15 residues. The trim removed 2 bases at V and 6 bases at J, leaving 6 bases unmatched. The CDR3 reads CASSLGKGAPGELFF. The CDR3 region has the DNA TGTGCCAGCAGCTTAGGGAAGGGGGCGCCCGGGGAGCTGTTTTTT. Supplemented by reference TRBV7-3 and TRBJ2-2, the full variable domain reads GAGVSQTPSNKVTEKGKYVELRCDPISGHTALYWYRQSLGQGPEFLIYFQGTGAADDSGLPNDRFFAVRPEGSVSTLKIQRTERGDSAVYLCASSLGKGAPGELFFGEGSRLTVL.

The chain links TRBV27 to TRBJ1-1; 7 bases are a match to TRBD1. V lost 2 bases and J lost 4; bases outside the gene matches: 7. CDR1 and CDR2 (germline): MNHEY, SMNVEV (reference sequence). This CDR3 has 15 residues. The CDR3 DNA reads as TGTGCCAGCAGTTTACTGCGACAGGGAGGCACTGAAGCTTTCTTT. Translating it yields CASSLLRQGGTEAFF.

This rearrangement joins TRBV11-2 to TRBJ1-4; 7 bases align to TRBD1. CDR1 is SGHAT and CDR2 is FQNNGV in the germline V gene. Trimming cost V 4 bases and J 2 bases; bases outside gene matches: 4. The length of the CDR3 is 15 residues. CDR3 nucleotide sequence: TGTGCCAGCAGCTCTTCGGGACAGACTAATGAAAAACTGTTTTTT. Translated, it gives CASSSSGQTNEKLFF.

Of note for this clone: At the DNA level, this CDR3 is encoded by other sequences in the same sample as well. The V and J genes are TRBV7-6 and TRBJ1-6; 11 bases are shared with TRBD1. V lost 0 bases to trimming and J lost 10 bases; unmatched junction nucleotides: 2. CDR1 is SGHVS, CDR2 FNYEAQ, per germline. The CDR3 extends over 15 amino acids. CDR3 region: CASSLAGTGGSPLHF. CDR3 DNA sequence: TGTGCCAGCAGCTTAGCCGGGACAGGGGGGTCACCCCTCCACTTT.

In its sample, this clone was seen once. The chain carries TRBV9 and TRBJ2-7; 11 bases are shared with TRBD1. The CDR3 contains 15 residues. Per germline, CDR1 SGDLS and CDR2 YYNGEE. Trimming removed 3 bases from V and 2 bases from J; junction bases left unmatched: 4. The CDR3 nucleotides read TGTGCCAGCAGCGGGCGGGACAGGGGGACCTACGAGCAGTACTTC. Amino acid sequence: CASSGRDRGTYEQYF. Full variable domain (outside the CDR3, taken from reference TRBV9 and TRBJ2-7): DSGVTQTPKHLITATGQRVTLRCSPRSGDLSVYWYQQSLDQGLQFLIQYYNGEERAKGNILERFSAQQFPDLHSELNLSSLELGDSALYFCASSGRDRGTYEQYFGPGTRLTVT.

This sequence joins TRBV19 and TRBJ2-6; the match to TRBD1 covers 8 bases. The CDR3 consists of 15 residues. The V gene end was trimmed by 6 bases and the J gene end by 0 bases; junction bases not matched to a gene: 1. The germline CDR1 and CDR2 sequences are LNHDA and SQIVND (reference sequence). As DNA, the CDR3 is TGTGCCAGTAGGGACAGGGACTCTGGGGCCAACGTCCTGACTTTC. Its translation is CASRDRDSGANVLTF.

V usage is TRBV29-1 and J usage is TRBJ2-3, with 7 positions matching TRBD2. The CDR3 covers 13 residues. V lost 4 bases to trimming and J lost 6 bases; unmatched junction nucleotides: 7. Germline V CDR1 and CDR2: SQVTM, ANQGSEA. In DNA, the CDR3 is TGCAGCGTTGGAGGGAGGGTAGAGGATACGCAGTATTTT. Translated: CSVGGRVEDTQYF.

The V call is TRBV5-4, the J call TRBJ2-5; tentatively, D is TRBD1 (5 bases). Germline V gene sequence: CDR1 SGHNT, CDR2 YYREEE (reference sequence). Trimming left V 0 bases short and J 5 bases short, with 14 bases between. This CDR3 has 15 amino acids. The CDR3 DNA follows: TGTGCCAGCAGCTTGGGACAGCCAAAACCTGAGACCCAGTACTTC. It yields the protein CASSLGQPKPETQYF. Filled out from reference TRBV5-4 and TRBJ2-5, the complete variable domain reads ETGVTQSPTHLIKTRGQQVTLRCSSQSGHNTVSWYQQALGQGPQFIFQYYREEENGRGNFPPRFSGLQFPNYSSELNVNALELDDSALYLCASSLGQPKPETQYFGPGTRLLVL.

Concerning this clone itself: This specimen includes other DNA sequences encoding the same CDR3. CDR3 amino acids: CASSLGTSGRYNEQFF. As DNA, the CDR3 is TGCGCCAGCAGCTTGGGAACTAGCGGACGCTACAATGAGCAGTTCTTC. The genes are TRBV5-1 and TRBJ2-1; 8 bases fit TRBD2. The trim removed 0 bases at V and 3 bases at J, leaving 5 bases unmatched. Germline loops: CDR1 SGHRS, CDR2 YFSETQ. The CDR3 runs to 16 residues.

The V call is TRBV7-9, the J call TRBJ2-3; 12 nucleotides agree with TRBD2. Germline V gene data show CDR1 as SEHNR and CDR2 as FQNEAQ (reference sequence). This CDR3 is 15 amino acids long. After removal of 5 bases from V and 3 bases from J, the junction contained 3 bases not matched to a gene. The CDR3 loop is CASSPLAGGTDTQYF. The CDR3 DNA reads TGTGCCAGCAGCCCTCTAGCGGGAGGGACAGATACGCAGTATTTT. The complete variable domain, with remaining parts taken from reference TRBV7-9 and TRBJ2-3, reads DTGVSQNPRHKITKRGQNVTFRCDPISEHNRLYWYRQTLGQGPEFLTYFQNEAQLEKSRLLSDRFSAERPKGSFSTLEIQRTEQGDSAMYLCASSPLAGGTDTQYFGPGTRLTVL.

Note on this clone: At one end, the junction sequence differs from germline, possibly due to a read error. The gene calls are TRBV12-5 and TRBJ2-5; 9 nucleotides align to TRBD1. Germline CDR1 reads LGHNT; CDR2 reads FRNRAP. CDR3 size: 12 residues. The CDR3 DNA sequence: TGTGCTAGTGGTTTGACGCGGGACAGGGTGAACTTC. Encoded protein: CASGLTRDRVNF.

The chain employs TRBV11-2 and TRBJ2-1, with D perhaps TRBD1 or TRBD2 (5 bases each). V was trimmed by 1 base and J by 1 base, leaving 14 bases between them. The CDR3 spans 17 residues. Germline V gene lookup returns CDR1 SGHAT and CDR2 FQNNGV. Here the CDR3 DNA reads TGTGCCAGCAGCTTAGTTCTTGGGGACCCATCCTACAATGAGCAGTTCTTC. Protein: CASSLVLGDPSYNEQFF.

The chain couples TRBV11-2 to TRBJ2-3; 8 nucleotides line up with TRBD2. The CDR3 spans 16 residues. Losses at the gene ends were 5 bases for V and 2 bases for J; bases not matched to a gene: 9. Per the germline V gene, CDR1 is SGHAT and CDR2 is FQNNGV. The CDR3 here is CASSLIAGLLTDTQYF. CDR3 in DNA: TGTGCCAGCAGCCTAATAGCGGGACTACTCACAGATACGCAGTATTTT.

V and J are TRBV7-2 and TRBJ2-4, with D uncertain. This CDR3 is built from 17 residues. V was pared by 4 bases and J by 8 bases, with 24 bases between. Germline V CDR1 and CDR2: SGHTA, FQGNSA. The CDR3, as DNA: TGTGCCAGCAGCTCTCCCCGGAAATCGGACCGGCTAGACATTCAGTACTTC. Its protein is CASSSPRKSDRLDIQYF.

This sequence joins TRBV5-1 and TRBJ2-3; 11 bases are a match to TRBD1. This CDR3 spans 15 amino acids. Germline CDR1 SGHRS, CDR2 YFSETQ. The junction had 7 bases not matched to a gene; V was cut back by 4 bases and J by 6 bases. The CDR3 is CASSLRTGGMDTQYF. DNA for the CDR3: TGCGCCAGCAGCCTTCGGACAGGGGGCATGGATACGCAGTATTTT. Supplemented by reference TRBV5-1 and TRBJ2-3, the full variable domain reads KAGVTQTPRYLIKTRGQQVTLSCSPISGHRSVSWYQQTPGQGLQFLFEYFSETQRNKGNFPGRFSGRQFSNSRSEMNVSTLELGDSALYLCASSLRTGGMDTQYFGPGTRLTVL.

The chain recombines TRBV7-3 with TRBJ2-3, with 7 bases matching TRBD1. J lost 0 bases, V lost 1 base, and 10 bases had no gene match. The CDR3 extends over 18 amino acids. Germline CDR1 is SGHTA and CDR2 is FQGTGA. CDR3 in amino acids: CASSLIPGQRSSTDTQYF. Written as DNA, the CDR3 is TGTGCCAGCAGCTTAATCCCGGGACAGAGATCTAGCACAGATACGCAGTATTTT.

The rearrangement joins TRBV6-5 to TRBJ1-2, with TRBD1 matching 8 bases. Germline V CDR1 and CDR2: MNHEY, SVGAGI. The CDR3 spans 14 residues. V shed 6 bases and J 4 bases; nucleotides not matched to a gene: 7. The CDR3 loop is CASRTGTGTYGYTF. The DNA for the CDR3 is TGTGCCAGCAGAACCGGGACAGGAACCTATGGCTACACCTTC.